The rows below give T cell receptor beta chains drawn from one sample of a study of T cell responses to AZD1222 COVID-19 vaccine. Assay used: immunoSEQ multiplex PCR; TCRdb lists only in-frame clones, some missing. The profile shows approximately 140,000 clones, roughly 80% of them singletons. Sample: peripheral blood, taken on day 0 of MenACWY control vaccination. Source of these receptors: an adult in good health. The CDR3 runs from the conserved cysteine through the conserved F or W. A D gene is named only where the DNA matches it firmly. Only some rows state a clone size, as once, few, many or a class for expanded clones.

clone_size d_call j_call v_call cdr3_aa cdr3_nt
few TRBD2 TRBJ2-3 TRBV4-2 CASSRQRGGTDTQYF TGTGCCAGCAGCCGCCAGCGGGGGGGCACAGATACGCAGTATTTT
few - TRBJ2-5 TRBV3-1/TRBV3-2 CASSRWERFETQYF TGTGCCAGCAGCCGATGGGAGAGGTTTGAGACCCAGTACTTC
- TRBD1 TRBJ1-5 TRBV30 CAWSVGRDREDGNQPQHF TGTGCCTGGAGTGTAGGACGGGACAGGGAGGATGGCAATCAGCCCCAGCATTTT
- TRBD1 TRBJ1-6 TRBV6-5 CASSYSGTGTSPLHF TGTGCCAGCAGTTATTCCGGGACAGGGACTTCACCCCTCCACTTT
- - TRBJ1-1 TRBV28 CASSLIRVGGAFF TGTGCCAGCAGTTTGATCAGGGTAGGTGGGGCTTTCTTT
- - TRBJ2-1 TRBV19 CASSSLDGEQFF TGTGCCAGTAGTTCACTAGATGGTGAGCAGTTCTTC
- TRBD1 TRBJ2-7 TRBV2 CASSDSGQTYEQYF TGTGCCAGCAGTGACTCGGGACAGACCTACGAGCAGTACTTC
once - TRBJ2-3 TRBV2 CASRGDSHSTDTQYF TGTGCCAGCAGAGGGGACTCCCACAGCACAGATACGCAGTATTTT
- - TRBJ1-4 TRBV19 CASGARGVKNEKLFF TGTGCCAGCGGTGCGCGTGGGGTAAAAAATGAAAAACTGTTTTTT
- TRBD2 TRBJ2-2 TRBV4-1 CASSQGGLAGVSNTGELFF TGCGCCAGCAGCCAGGGAGGACTAGCGGGGGTTTCGAACACCGGGGAGCTGTTTTTT
- - TRBJ2-4 TRBV15 CATSRNPPVAKNIQYF TGTGCCACCAGCAGGAACCCGCCGGTAGCCAAAAACATTCAGTACTTC
- - TRBJ2-5 TRBV5-1 CASSGGETQYF TGCGCCAGCAGCGGGGGGGAGACCCAGTACTTC
- - TRBJ1-2 TRBV7-9 CASSLTRGPMEGYTF TGTGCCAGCAGCTTAACCCGGGGACCGATGGAAGGCTACACCTTC
- - TRBJ1-3 TRBV7-6 CASSLGPTSGNTIYF TGTGCCAGCAGCTTAGGACCCACCTCTGGAAACACCATATATTTT
- - TRBJ1-3 TRBV5-1 CASSLAAGGAGNTIYF TGCGCCAGCAGCTTGGCGGCCGGGGGCGCTGGAAACACCATATATTTT
- - TRBJ1-1 TRBV7-8 CASTKDTAHTEAFF TGTGCCAGCACCAAAGACACCGCACACACTGAAGCTTTCTTT
- - TRBJ2-3 TRBV4-1 CASSPGGTDTQYF TGCGCCAGCAGCCCGGGGGGCACAGATACGCAGTATTTT
- - TRBJ1-1 TRBV5-4 CASRPAGGRNTEAFF TGTGCCAGCAGACCTGCGGGGGGCAGGAACACTGAAGCTTTCTTT
- - TRBJ1-1 TRBV7-8 CASSLGTANTEAFF TGTGCCAGCAGCTTAGGTACGGCGAACACTGAAGCTTTCTTT
few - TRBJ1-4 TRBV28 CASNTGLLEKLFF TGTGCCAGCAACACAGGACTACTGGAAAAACTGTTTTTT